This T cell receptor (beta chain) was profiled in a study of CD4+ T cells in melanoma. Only a few counts were recorded for this clone. Its antigen is unknown. TCRdb's copy holds only in-frame clones and misses some; the assay was immunoSEQ multiplex PCR. The sample holds approximately 110,000 clones, approximately 90% seen once. Study-wide results and caveats: Reportedly, melanoma neoantigen-specific CD4+ T cells showed varied differentiation states. A reported correlation linked neoantigen-specific CD4+ T cells to CD8+, macrophage and B cell function.

The CDR3 extends over 12 amino acids. Trimming stripped 5 bases from V and 10 bases from J, with 12 bases between. Per the germline V gene, CDR1 is MDHEN and CDR2 is SYDVKM. The chain couples TRBV28 to TRBJ2-1; tentatively, D is TRBD1 (5 bases). The receptor was derived from a human donor with melanoma. The sample taken for sequencing was peripheral blood. The CDR3 region is CASSIPGQEQFF. DNA of the CDR3: TGTGCCAGCAGTATCCCAGGACAAGAGCAGTTCTTC. Together with reference TRBV28 and TRBJ2-1, the CDR3 gives the full variable domain: DVKVTQSSRYLVKRTGEKVFLECVQDMDHENMFWYRQDPGLGLRLIYFSYDVKMKEKGDIPEGYSVSREKKERFSLILESASTNQTSMYLCASSIPGQEQFFGPGTRLTVL.